The rows below give T cell receptor beta chains drawn from one sample of a study of beta chain features in type 1 diabetes. Sequenced by immunoSEQ multiplex PCR; TCRdb stores in-frame clones only, minus some. The sample consists of about 350,000 clones, roughly 21% of them appearing once. The specimen was naive CD4+ T cells from blood. These receptors all stem from a woman aged 18-35 years in good health. Both conserved end residues are part of each CDR3. A D gene is named only where the DNA matches it firmly. For some rows the clone size is stated as once, few or many, or as a class when expanded; others skip it.

j_call	clone_size	d_call	v_call	cdr3_nt	cdr3_aa
TRBJ1-6	.	.	TRBV5-6	TGTGCCAGCAGCCTTAGAGTGGATAATTCACCCCTCCACTTT	CASSLRVDNSPLHF
TRBJ2-5	.	.	TRBV20-1	TGCAGTGAAACGTCGGGAGAGACCCAGTACTTC	CSETSGETQYF
TRBJ1-1	few	.	TRBV13	TGTGCCAGCAGCTCGAGGCAGGGGTACACTGAAGCTTTCTTT	CASSSRQGYTEAFF
TRBJ2-5	.	TRBD1	TRBV4-3	TGCGCCAGCAGCCAAGGGGCCAGGGGGTTAGAGACCCAGTACTTC	CASSQGARGLETQYF
TRBJ1-1	few	TRBD1	TRBV9	TGTGCCAGCAGCGTAGCTCAGGGGGGAACTGAAGCTTTCTTT	CASSVAQGGTEAFF
TRBJ2-2	.	TRBD1	TRBV10-3	TGTGCCATCAGTGCGGACAGGGGGAACACCGGGGAGCTGTTTTTT	CAISADRGNTGELFF
TRBJ1-3	.	.	TRBV30	TGTGCCTGGAGTCCAAGGACAGTCATCTCCATATATTTT	CAWSPRTVISIYF
TRBJ2-1	.	TRBD1	TRBV6-1	TGTGCCAGCACCCGGACAGGGTTATCTCGTCTGGAGTTCTTC	CASTRTGLSRLEFF
TRBJ2-2	.	.	TRBV5-1	TGCGCCAGCACCTGGGGCCCGAACACCGGGGAGCTGTTTTTT	CASTWGPNTGELFF
TRBJ2-5	.	.	TRBV7-8	TGTGCCAGTCAACAAGAGACCCAGTACTTC	CASQQETQYF
TRBJ2-3	.	.	TRBV7-8	TGTGCCAGCAGCTCTGGGGGCGGGAGTGGCGCAGATACGCAGTATTTT	CASSSGGGSGADTQYF
TRBJ1-1	few	.	TRBV2	TGTGCCAGCAACAGCCGGACTGAAGCTTTCTTT	CASNSRTEAFF
TRBJ1-2	few	.	TRBV19	TGTGCCAGTAGTATGGGGCGGAACTATGGCTACACCTTC	CASSMGRNYGYTF
TRBJ2-5	.	.	TRBV4-3	TGCGCCAGCAGCCAATGGGGGAATGCGCGGGGGCAGACCCAGTACTTC	CASSQWGNARGQTQYF
TRBJ2-1	.	TRBD2	TRBV7-9	TGTGCCAGCACAACCTCCGGGGGGAGCAATGAGCAGTTCTTC	CASTTSGGSNEQFF
TRBJ2-1	few	.	TRBV7-2	TGTGCCAGCAGTTATACTGGTTACAATGAGCAGTTCTTC	CASSYTGYNEQFF
TRBJ2-4	few	TRBD2	TRBV7-2	TGTGCCAGCAGCCCCCAGGGACTAGCCTCCTACATTCAGTACTTC	CASSPQGLASYIQYF
TRBJ2-7	.	.	TRBV5-1	TGCGCCAGCAGCTTGGCGGGCGAGCAGTACTTC	CASSLAGEQYF
TRBJ1-5	few	TRBD1	TRBV15	TGTGCCACCAGCAGAGTTGACAGGGTGTATCAGCCCCAGCATTTT	CATSRVDRVYQPQHF
TRBJ2-7	.	TRBD2	TRBV4-1	TGCGCCAGCAGCCAGCCCTTCCTAGCGGGAGAGAGCTACGAGCAGTACTTC	CASSQPFLAGESYEQYF
TRBJ2-3	.	.	TRBV10-3	TGTGCCATCAGTTCAGATGACGGTCGAGGCGGAGGAGATACGCAGTATTTT	CAISSDDGRGGGDTQYF
TRBJ2-1	.	.	TRBV20-1	TGCAGTGGGGACTCCTTCAATGAGCAGTTCTTC	CSGDSFNEQFF
TRBJ2-2	few	TRBD1	TRBV19	TGTGCCAGTAGTAAGGACAGGGTGGGCGTCGGGGAGCTGTTTTTT	CASSKDRVGVGELFF
TRBJ1-5	few	TRBD1	TRBV30	TGTGCCTGGGGACAGGGGCACCAGCCCCAGCATTTT	CAWGQGHQPQHF
TRBJ2-1	few	TRBD2	TRBV19	TGTGCCAGTAGTAGTAGCGGGAGTTCTTACAATGAGCAGTTCTTC	CASSSSGSSYNEQFF
TRBJ2-7	.	TRBD1	TRBV29-1	TGCAGCGTTGGGGGACAGGGGGACTACGAGCAGTACTTC	CSVGGQGDYEQYF
TRBJ2-5	few	.	TRBV5-4	TGTGCCACCCTAATTACGGGGCAAGAGACCCAGTACTTC	CATLITGQETQYF
TRBJ1-5	few	.	TRBV27	TGTGCCAGCAGCTGGGGGGGGAATCAGCCCCAGCATTTT	CASSWGGNQPQHF
TRBJ2-3	.	TRBD2	TRBV5-1	TGCGCCAGCAGCCCGGAACTAGCGGGAGCCACAGATACGCAGTATTTT	CASSPELAGATDTQYF
TRBJ1-2	.	TRBD1	TRBV14	TGTGCCAGCAGGCGACAGGGAACCTATGGCTACACCTTC	CASRRQGTYGYTF
TRBJ2-1	.	.	TRBV29-1	TGCAGCGTTGAAGGGAGGGGCTCCTACAATGAGCAGTTCTTC	CSVEGRGSYNEQFF
TRBJ2-2	.	.	TRBV30	TGTGCCTGGAGTGAAACAGCCACCGGGGAGCTGTTTTTT	CAWSETATGELFF
TRBJ2-7	few	.	TRBV7-2	TGTGCCAGCAGAGGGAAGGGGGCCTACGAGCAGTACTTC	CASRGKGAYEQYF
TRBJ2-5	few	.	TRBV19	TGTGCCAGTAGTATAGCTGGGGCGAGAGGGACCCAGTACTTC	CASSIAGARGTQYF
TRBJ1-5	few	.	TRBV25-1	TGTGCCAGCAGTGAGCCAGGATTCAATCAGCCCCAGCATTTT	CASSEPGFNQPQHF
TRBJ2-7	few	.	TRBV7-2	TGTGCCAGCAGCTTAGGCGGCCTCAGCTCCTACGAGCAGTACTTC	CASSLGGLSSYEQYF
TRBJ2-7	.	.	TRBV10-3	TGTGCCATCGCCGGACTGGCCTACGAGCAGTACTTC	CAIAGLAYEQYF
TRBJ2-2	few	.	TRBV7-9	TGTGCCAGCAGCCGAACAGGGCCCGGGGAGCTGTTTTTT	CASSRTGPGELFF
TRBJ2-1	.	TRBD2	TRBV6-6	TGTGCCAGCAGTTACTTAGGGACTAGCGCGGGTGAGCAGTTCTTC	CASSYLGTSAGEQFF
TRBJ1-1	.	TRBD1	TRBV19	TGTGCCAGTAGTCCCAGACAGGGACTGAACACTGAAGCTTTCTTT	CASSPRQGLNTEAFF
TRBJ2-3	.	TRBD2	TRBV7-9	TGTGCCAGCAGCCCGCTCAGCGGGATAGATACGCAGTATTTT	CASSPLSGIDTQYF
TRBJ2-1	.	TRBD2	TRBV5-1	TGCGCCAGCAGCTTGTGGGAGGGAGTCGTCAATGAGCAGTTCTTC	CASSLWEGVVNEQFF